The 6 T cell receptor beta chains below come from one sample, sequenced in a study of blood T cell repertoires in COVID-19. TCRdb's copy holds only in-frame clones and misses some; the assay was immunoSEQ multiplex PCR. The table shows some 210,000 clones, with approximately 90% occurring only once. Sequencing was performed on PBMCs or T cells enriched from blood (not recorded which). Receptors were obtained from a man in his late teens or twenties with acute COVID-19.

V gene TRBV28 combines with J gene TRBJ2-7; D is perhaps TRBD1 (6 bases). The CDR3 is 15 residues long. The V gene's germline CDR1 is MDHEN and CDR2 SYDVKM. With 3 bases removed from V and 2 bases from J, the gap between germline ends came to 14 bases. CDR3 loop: CASSLALDRTYEQYF. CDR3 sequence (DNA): TGTGCCAGCAGTTTGGCCCTGGACAGAACCTACGAGCAGTACTTC.

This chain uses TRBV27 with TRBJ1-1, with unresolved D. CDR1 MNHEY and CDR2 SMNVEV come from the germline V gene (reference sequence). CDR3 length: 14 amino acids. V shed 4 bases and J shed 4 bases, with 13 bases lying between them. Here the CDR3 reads CASSSGLRGTEAFF. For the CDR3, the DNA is TGTGCCAGCAGTTCCGGGCTCCGGGGCACTGAAGCTTTCTTT.

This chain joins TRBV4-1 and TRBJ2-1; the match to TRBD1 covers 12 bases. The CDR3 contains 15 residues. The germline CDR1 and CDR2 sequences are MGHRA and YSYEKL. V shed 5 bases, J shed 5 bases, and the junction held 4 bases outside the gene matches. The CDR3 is CASSEGQGADNEQFF. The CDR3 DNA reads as TGCGCCAGCAGCGAGGGACAGGGGGCCGACAATGAGCAGTTCTTC.

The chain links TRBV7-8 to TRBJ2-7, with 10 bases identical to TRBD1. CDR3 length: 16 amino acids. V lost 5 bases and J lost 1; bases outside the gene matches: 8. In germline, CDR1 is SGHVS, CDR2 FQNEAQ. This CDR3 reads CASSQYRDRGSYEQYF. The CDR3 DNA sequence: TGTGCCAGCAGCCAATACCGGGACAGGGGATCCTACGAGCAGTACTTC.

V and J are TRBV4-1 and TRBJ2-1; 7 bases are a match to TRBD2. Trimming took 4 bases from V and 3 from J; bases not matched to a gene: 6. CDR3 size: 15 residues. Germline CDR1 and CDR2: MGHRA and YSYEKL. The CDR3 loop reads CASSPMAGVYNEQFF. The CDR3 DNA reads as TGCGCCAGCAGCCCGATGGCGGGAGTCTACAATGAGCAGTTCTTC.

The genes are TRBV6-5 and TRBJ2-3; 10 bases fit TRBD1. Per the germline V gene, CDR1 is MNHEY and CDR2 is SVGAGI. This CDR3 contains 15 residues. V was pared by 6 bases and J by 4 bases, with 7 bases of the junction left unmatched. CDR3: CASSRRDRGSDTQYF. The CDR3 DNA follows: TGTGCCAGCAGCCGCCGGGACAGGGGATCAGATACGCAGTATTTT.